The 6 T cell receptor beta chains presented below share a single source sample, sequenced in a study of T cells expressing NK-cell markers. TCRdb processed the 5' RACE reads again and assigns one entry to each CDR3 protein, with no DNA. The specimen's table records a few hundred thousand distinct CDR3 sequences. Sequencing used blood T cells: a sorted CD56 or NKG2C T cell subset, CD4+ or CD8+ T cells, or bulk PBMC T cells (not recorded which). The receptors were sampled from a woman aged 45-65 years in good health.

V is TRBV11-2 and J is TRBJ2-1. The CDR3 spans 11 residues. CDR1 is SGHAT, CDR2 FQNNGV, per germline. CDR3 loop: CASTEKAEQFF.

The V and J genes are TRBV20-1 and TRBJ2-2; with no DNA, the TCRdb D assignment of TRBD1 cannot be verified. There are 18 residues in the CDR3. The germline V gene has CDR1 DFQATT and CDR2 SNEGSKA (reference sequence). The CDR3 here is CSARDPLGGAIDTGELFF.

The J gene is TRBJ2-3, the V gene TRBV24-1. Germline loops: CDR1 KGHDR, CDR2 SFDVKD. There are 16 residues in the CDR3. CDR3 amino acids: CATSDPETTSTDTQYF.

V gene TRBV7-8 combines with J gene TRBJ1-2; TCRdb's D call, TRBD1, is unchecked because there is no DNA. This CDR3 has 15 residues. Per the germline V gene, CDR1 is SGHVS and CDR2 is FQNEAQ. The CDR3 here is CASSNKQGANYGYTF.

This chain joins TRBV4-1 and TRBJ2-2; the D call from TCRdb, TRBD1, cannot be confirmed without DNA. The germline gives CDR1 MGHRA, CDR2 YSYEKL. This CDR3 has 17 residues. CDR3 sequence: CASSQQGVRGPAGELFF.

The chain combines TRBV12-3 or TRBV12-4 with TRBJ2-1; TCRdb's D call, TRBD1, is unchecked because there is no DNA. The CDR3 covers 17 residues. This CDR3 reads CASSGFGRQSSYNEQFF.